This T cell receptor (beta chain) was profiled in a study of Graves' ophthalmopathy and Graves' hyperthyroidism. This CDR3 comprises 14 residues. Germline lookup yields CDR1 DFQATT and CDR2 SNEGSKA (reference sequence). The germline V and J ends were trimmed by 3 bases and 3 bases, with 12 bases remaining between them. Study-wide results and caveats: Among expanded thyroid clonotypes above 0.001 frequency, most also occurred in blood. The model predicted progression of ophthalmopathy with a sensitivity of 60% to 71%, and its specificity was under 75%.

This clonotype has ten or more counts. Its antigen is not identified. RNA transcripts served as template for amplifying TCR beta CDR3 sequences. The first round was an RT-PCR with HTBI primers, and the second round was a multiplex PCR. TCRdb reprocessed the multiplex PCR reads via MiXCR and lists one record per CDR3 protein. Of 500,000 to 700,000 distinct CDR3 sequences listed, about 24% were seen once; the top ten hold about 6.6%. Hyperthyroidism was classified as stable if no ophthalmopathy occurred within 18 months of follow-up. Clinical symptoms, serum thyroxine, TRAb, thyroid ultrasound and orbital computed tomography determined diagnosis.

The source material was peripheral blood. V gene TRBV20-1 combines with J gene TRBJ1-5; TRBD1 is a possible D gene (5 bases). This clonotype was sampled from a woman aged 18-35 years with stable Graves' hyperthyroidism. Some clones in this sample may be carry-over from other donors' samples. CDR3 sequence: CSASADSNNQPQHF. The CDR3 region has the DNA TGCAGTGCTAGTGCTGACAGCAACAATCAGCCCCAGCATTTT.